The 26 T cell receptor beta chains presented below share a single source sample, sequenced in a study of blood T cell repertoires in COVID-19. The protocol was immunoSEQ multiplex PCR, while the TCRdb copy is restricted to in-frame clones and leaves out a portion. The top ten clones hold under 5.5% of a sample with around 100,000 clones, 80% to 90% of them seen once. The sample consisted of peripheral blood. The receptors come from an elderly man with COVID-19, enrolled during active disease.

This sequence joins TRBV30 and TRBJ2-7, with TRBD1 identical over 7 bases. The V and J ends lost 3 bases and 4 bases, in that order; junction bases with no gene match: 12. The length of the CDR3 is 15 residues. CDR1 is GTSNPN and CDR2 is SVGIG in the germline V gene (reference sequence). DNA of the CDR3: TGTGCCTGGAGCCAGGGGGTTAGGGGGTGGTACGAGCAGTACTTC. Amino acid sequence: CAWSQGVRGWYEQYF. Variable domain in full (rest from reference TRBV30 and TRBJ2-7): SQTIHQWPATLVQPVGSPLSLECTVEGTSNPNLYWYRQAAGRGLQLLFYSVGIGQISSEVPQNLSASRPQDRQFILSSKKLLLSDSGFYLCAWSQGVRGWYEQYFGPGTRLTVT.

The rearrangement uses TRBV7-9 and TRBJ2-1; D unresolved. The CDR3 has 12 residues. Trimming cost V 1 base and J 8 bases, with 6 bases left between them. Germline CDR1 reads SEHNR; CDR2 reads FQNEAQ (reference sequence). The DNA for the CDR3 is TGTGCCAGCAGCTTAGTTATCTATGAGCAGTTCTTC. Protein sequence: CASSLVIYEQFF.

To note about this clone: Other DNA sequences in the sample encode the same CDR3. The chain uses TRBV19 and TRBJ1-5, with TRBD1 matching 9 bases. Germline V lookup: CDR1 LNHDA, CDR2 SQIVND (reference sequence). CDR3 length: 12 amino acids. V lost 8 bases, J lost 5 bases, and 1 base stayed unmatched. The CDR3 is CASRDRDQPQHF. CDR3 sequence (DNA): TGTGCCAGTCGGGACAGGGATCAGCCCCAGCATTTT.

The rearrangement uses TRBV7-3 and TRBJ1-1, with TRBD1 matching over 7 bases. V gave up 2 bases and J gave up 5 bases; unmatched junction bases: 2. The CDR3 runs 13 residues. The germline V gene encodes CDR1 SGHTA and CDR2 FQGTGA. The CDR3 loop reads CASSLDRATEAFF. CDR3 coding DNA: TGTGCCAGCAGCTTAGACAGGGCGACTGAAGCTTTCTTT.

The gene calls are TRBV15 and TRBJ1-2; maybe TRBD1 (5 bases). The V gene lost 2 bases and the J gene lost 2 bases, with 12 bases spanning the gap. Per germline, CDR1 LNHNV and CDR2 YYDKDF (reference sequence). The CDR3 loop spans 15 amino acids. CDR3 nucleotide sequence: TGTGCCACCAGCAGACCGGGGGAGGGGAACTATGGCTACACCTTC. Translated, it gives CATSRPGEGNYGYTF.

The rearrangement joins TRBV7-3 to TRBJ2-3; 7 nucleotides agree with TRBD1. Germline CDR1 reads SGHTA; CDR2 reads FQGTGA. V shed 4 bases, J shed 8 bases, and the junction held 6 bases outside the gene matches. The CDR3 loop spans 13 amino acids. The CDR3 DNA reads TGTGCCAGCAGCTCGACAGGGACGGGTACGCAGTATTTT. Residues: CASSSTGTGTQYF.

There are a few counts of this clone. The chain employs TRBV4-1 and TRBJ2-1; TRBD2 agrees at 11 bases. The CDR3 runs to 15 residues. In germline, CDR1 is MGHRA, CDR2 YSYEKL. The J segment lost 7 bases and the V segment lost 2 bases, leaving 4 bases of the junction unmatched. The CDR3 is CASSQTSGSLNEQFF. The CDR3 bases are TGCGCCAGCAGCCAAACTAGCGGGAGTCTAAATGAGCAGTTCTTC.

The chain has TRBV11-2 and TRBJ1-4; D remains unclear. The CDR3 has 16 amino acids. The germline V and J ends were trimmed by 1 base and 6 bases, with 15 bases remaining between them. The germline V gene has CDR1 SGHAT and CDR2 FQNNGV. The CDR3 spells CASSLGRSGVDEKLFF. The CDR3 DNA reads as TGTGCCAGCAGCTTAGGCCGCTCCGGGGTAGATGAAAAACTGTTTTTT.

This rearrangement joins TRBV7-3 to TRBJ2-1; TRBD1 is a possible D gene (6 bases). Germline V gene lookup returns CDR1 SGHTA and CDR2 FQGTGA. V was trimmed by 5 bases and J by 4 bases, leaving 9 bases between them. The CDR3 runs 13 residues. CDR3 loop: CASSHGQYNEQFF. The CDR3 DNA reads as TGTGCCAGCAGCCACGGACAGTACAATGAGCAGTTCTTC.

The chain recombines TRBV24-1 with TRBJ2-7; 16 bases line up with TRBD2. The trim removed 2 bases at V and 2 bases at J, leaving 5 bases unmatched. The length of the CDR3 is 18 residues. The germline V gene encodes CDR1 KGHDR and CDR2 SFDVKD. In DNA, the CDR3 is TGTGCCACCAGTGATTCAGGGACTAGCGGGAGGGGAACCTACGAGCAGTACTTC. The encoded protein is CATSDSGTSGRGTYEQYF.

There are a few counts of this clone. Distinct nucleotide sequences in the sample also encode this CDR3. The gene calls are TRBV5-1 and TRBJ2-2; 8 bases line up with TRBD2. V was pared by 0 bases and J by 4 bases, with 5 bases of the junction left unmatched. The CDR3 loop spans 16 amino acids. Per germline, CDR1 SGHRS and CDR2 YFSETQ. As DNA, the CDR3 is TGCGCCAGCAGCTTGGCCGGGGGGGCAGGCACCGGGGAGCTGTTTTTT. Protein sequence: CASSLAGGAGTGELFF.

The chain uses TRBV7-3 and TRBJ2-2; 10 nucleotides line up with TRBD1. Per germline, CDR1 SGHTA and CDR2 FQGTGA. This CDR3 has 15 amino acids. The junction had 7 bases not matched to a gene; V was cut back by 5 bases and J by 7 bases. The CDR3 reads CASSPRGQGIGELFF. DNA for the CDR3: TGTGCCAGCAGCCCAAGGGGACAGGGGATCGGGGAGCTGTTTTTT.

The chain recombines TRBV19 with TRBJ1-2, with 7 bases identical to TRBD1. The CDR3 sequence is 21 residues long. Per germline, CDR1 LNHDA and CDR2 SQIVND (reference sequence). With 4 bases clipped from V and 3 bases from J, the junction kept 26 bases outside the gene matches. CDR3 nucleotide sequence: TGTGCCAGTAGTAATGTGGGCAGGGGGTCTTTAACTACTAGGCTTGACTATGGCTACACCTTC. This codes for CASSNVGRGSLTTRLDYGYTF.

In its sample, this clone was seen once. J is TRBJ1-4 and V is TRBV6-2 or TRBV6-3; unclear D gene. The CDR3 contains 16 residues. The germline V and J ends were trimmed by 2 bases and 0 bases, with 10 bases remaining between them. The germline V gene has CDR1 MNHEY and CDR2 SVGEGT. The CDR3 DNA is TGTGCCAGCAGTTACGTCGGCGGAGCAACTAATGAAAAACTGTTTTTT. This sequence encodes CASSYVGGATNEKLFF.

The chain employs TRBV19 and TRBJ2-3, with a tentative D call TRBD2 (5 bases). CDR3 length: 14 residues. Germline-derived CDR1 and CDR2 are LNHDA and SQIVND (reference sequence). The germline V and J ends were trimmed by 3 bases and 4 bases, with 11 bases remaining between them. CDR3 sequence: CASSIRETPDTQYF. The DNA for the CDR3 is TGTGCCAGTAGTATTAGGGAGACACCAGATACGCAGTATTTT.

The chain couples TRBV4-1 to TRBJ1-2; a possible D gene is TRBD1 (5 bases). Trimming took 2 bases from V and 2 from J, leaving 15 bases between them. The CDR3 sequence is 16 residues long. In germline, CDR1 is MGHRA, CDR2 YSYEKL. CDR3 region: CASSQTHQGDNYGYTF. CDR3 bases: TGCGCCAGCAGCCAAACTCACCAGGGCGACAACTATGGCTACACCTTC.

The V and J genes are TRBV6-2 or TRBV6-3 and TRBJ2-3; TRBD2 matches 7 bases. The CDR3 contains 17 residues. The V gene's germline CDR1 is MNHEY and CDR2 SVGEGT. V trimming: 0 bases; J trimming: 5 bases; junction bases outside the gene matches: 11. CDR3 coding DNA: TGTGCCAGCAGTTACTCCCCTGTTGCGGGCGGGGGAGATACGCAGTATTTT. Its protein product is CASSYSPVAGGGDTQYF.

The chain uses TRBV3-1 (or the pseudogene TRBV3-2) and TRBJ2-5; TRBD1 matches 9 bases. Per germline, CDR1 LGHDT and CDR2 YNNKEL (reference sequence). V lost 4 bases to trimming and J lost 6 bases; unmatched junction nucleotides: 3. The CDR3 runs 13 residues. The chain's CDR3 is CASSLGQGKTQYF. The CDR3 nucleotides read TGTGCCAGCAGCCTAGGACAGGGGAAGACCCAGTACTTC.

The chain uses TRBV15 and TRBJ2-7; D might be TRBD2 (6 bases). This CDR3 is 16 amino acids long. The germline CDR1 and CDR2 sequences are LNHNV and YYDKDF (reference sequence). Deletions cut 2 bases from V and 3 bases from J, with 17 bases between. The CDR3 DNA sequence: TGTGCCACCAGCAGAAATCCCCGGGGGATGGACTACGAGCAGTACTTC. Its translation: CATSRNPRGMDYEQYF.

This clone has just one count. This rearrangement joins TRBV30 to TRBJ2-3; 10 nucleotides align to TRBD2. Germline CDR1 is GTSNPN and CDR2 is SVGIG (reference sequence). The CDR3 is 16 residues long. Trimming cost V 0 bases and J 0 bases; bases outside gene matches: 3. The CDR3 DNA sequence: TGTGCCTGGAGTGTCAAGACTAGCGGGAGCACAGATACGCAGTATTTT. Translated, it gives CAWSVKTSGSTDTQYF.

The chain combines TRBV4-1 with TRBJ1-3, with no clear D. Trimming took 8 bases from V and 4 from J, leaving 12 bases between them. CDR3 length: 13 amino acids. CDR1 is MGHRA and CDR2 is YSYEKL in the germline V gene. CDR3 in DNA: TGCGCCAGCGCTATAGCAGTGGGAAACACCATATATTTT. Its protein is CASAIAVGNTIYF.

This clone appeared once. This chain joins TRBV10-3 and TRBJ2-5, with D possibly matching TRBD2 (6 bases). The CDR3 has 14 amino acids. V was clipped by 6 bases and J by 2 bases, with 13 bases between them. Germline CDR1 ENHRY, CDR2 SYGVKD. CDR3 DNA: TGTGCCATCAGGGCGGGGCGCGGACAAGAGACCCAGTACTTC. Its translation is CAIRAGRGQETQYF.

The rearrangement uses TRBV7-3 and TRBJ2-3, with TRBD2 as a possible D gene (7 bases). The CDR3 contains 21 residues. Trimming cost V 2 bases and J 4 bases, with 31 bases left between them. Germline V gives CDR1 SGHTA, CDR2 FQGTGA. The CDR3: CASSLFLRFRGAPPTSDTQYF. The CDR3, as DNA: TGTGCCAGCAGCTTATTTTTACGGTTCCGGGGGGCCCCCCCCACGTCAGATACGCAGTATTTT.

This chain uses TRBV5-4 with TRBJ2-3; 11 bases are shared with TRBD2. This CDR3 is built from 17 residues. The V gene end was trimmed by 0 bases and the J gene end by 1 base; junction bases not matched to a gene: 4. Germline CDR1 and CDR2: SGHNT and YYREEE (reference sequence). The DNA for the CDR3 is TGTGCCAGCAGCTTGGGGACTAGCGGGTACGGCACAGATACGCAGTATTTT. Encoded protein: CASSLGTSGYGTDTQYF.

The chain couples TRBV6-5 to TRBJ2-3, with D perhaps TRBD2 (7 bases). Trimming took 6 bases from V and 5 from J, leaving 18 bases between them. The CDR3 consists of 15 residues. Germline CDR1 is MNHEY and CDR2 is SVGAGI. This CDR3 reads CASRLRGAQRDTQYF. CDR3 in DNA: TGTGCCAGCAGACTACGGGGGGCGCAGAGAGATACGCAGTATTTT.

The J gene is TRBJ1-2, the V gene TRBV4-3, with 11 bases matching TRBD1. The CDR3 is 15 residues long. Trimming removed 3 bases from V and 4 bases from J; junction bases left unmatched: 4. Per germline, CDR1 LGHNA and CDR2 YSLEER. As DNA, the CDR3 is TGCGCCAGCAGCCAGGGACAGGGGGAGAGCTATGGCTACACCTTC. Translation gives CASSQGQGESYGYTF.